The T cell receptor beta chain described here comes from a study of cytomegalovirus exposure and HLA in healthy donors. The PCR made use of 60 Vbeta and 13 Jbeta primers. This table comes from immunoSEQ multiplex PCR, and its TCRdb copy is limited to in-frame clones, with some not included. The sample records around 150,000 clones, approximately 71% being singletons. Study-level results: TCR beta chains numbering more than 150 were designated cytomegalovirus-associated.

Of note for this clone: The antigen remains unidentified.

CDR1 and CDR2 from the germline V gene are GTSNPN and SVGIG (reference sequence). V shed 0 bases and J shed 3 bases, with 13 bases lying between them. This CDR3 spans 15 amino acids. This TCR was recovered from a woman in her late teens or twenties in good health and CMV-seropositive. The gene calls are TRBV30 and TRBJ2-3; TRBD2 might be the D (6 bases). Material: PBMCs. This chain's CDR3 is CAWSVLREWTDTQYF. CDR3 DNA sequence: TGTGCCTGGAGTGTACTCCGGGAGTGGACAGATACGCAGTATTTT. The full variable domain, in which reference TRBV30 and TRBJ2-3 provide the parts outside the CDR3, is SQTIHQWPATLVQPVGSPLSLECTVEGTSNPNLYWYRQAAGRGLQLLFYSVGIGQISSEVPQNLSASRPQDRQFILSSKKLLLSDSGFYLCAWSVLREWTDTQYFGPGTRLTVL.